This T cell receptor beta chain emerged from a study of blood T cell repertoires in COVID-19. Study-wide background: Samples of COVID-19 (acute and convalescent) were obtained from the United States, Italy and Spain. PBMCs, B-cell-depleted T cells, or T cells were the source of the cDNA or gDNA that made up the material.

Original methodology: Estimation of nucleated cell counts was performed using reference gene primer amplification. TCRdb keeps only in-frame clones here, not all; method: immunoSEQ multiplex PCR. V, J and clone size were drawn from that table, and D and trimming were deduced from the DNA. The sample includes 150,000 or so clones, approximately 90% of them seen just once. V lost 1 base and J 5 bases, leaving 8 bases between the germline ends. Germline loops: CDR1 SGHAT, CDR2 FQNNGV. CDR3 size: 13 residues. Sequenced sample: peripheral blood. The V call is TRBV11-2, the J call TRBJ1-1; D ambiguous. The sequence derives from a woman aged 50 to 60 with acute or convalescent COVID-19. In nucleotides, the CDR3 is TGTGCCAGCAGCTTAGTTAGGCGGACTGAAGCTTTCTTT. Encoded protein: CASSLVRRTEAFF. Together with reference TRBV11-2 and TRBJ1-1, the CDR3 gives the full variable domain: EAGVAQSPRYKIIEKRQSVAFWCNPISGHATLYWYQQILGQGPKLLIQFQNNGVVDDSQLPKDRFSAERLKGVDSTLKIQPAKLEDSAVYLCASSLVRRTEAFFGQGTRLTVV.